This T cell receptor beta chain was profiled in a study of radiation and T cells in renal cell carcinoma. Repertoires were generated with immunoSEQ multiplex PCR, while TCRdb's copy carries only in-frame clones and drops some. Here the sample spans tens of thousands of clones, over 45% being singletons. CDR3 length: 15 residues. Germline V gene sequence: CDR1 KGHSH, CDR2 LQKENI. The J segment lost 7 bases and the V segment lost 3 bases, leaving 11 bases of the junction unmatched. Treatment of the sample: treatment-naive control, cytoreductive nephrectomy. The source material was tumor tissue, sampled from a patient whose treatment was nephrectomy without radiotherapy. The sequence derives from a man aged 35-49 years with renal cell carcinoma. This chain joins TRBV18 and TRBJ1-2; 7 bases match TRBD1. CDR3 nucleotide sequence: TGTGCCAGCTCACCTTTACCCGACAGGGCTAGTGGCTACACCTTC. It yields the protein CASSPLPDRASGYTF.